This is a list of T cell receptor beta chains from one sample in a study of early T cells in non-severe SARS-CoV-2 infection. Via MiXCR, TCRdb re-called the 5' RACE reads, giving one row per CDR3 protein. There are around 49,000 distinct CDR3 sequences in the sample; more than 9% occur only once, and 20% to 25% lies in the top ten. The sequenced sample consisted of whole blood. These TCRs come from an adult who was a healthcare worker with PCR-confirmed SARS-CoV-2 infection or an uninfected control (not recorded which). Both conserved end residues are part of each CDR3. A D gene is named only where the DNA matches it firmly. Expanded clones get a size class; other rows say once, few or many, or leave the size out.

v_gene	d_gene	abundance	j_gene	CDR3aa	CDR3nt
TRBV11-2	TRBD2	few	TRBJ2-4	CASSVQIGTSGTENIQYF	TGTGCCAGCAGCGTACAGATTGGGACTAGCGGTACGGAAAACATTCAGTACTTC
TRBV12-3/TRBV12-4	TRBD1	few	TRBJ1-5	CASPRDREEDSNQPQHF	TGTGCCAGCCCCCGGGACAGGGAAGAGGATAGCAATCAGCCCCAGCATTTT
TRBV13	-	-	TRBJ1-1	CASTPSLNTEAFF	TGTGCCAGCACCCCCAGCCTGAACACTGAAGCTTTCTTT
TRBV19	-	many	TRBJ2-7	CASNNRVGREQYF	TGTGCCAGTAACAACAGGGTGGGACGCGAGCAGTACTTC
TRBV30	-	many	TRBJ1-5	CAWSPQGNQPQHF	TGTGCCTGGAGTCCTCAGGGGAATCAGCCCCAGCATTTT
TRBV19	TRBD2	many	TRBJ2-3	CASSIVPSGRRDTQYF	TGTGCCAGTAGTATTGTCCCTAGCGGGAGAAGAGATACGCAGTATTTT
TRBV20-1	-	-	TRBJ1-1	CSAKNRGASTEAFF	TGCAGTGCAAAAAACCGGGGGGCGAGCACTGAAGCTTTCTTT
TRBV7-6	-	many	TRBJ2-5	CASSSLTGFQETQYF	TGTGCCAGCAGCTCCCTTACCGGGTTCCAAGAGACCCAGTACTTC
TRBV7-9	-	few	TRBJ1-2	CASGDTNYGYTF	TGTGCCAGCGGAGACACGAACTATGGCTACACCTTC
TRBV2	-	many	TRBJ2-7	CASSAGKPYEQYF	TGTGCCAGCAGTGCGGGAAAGCCCTACGAGCAGTACTTC
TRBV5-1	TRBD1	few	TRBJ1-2	CASSLAGTEDGYTF	TGCGCCAGCAGCTTGGCGGGGACAGAAGATGGCTACACCTTC
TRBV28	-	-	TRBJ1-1	CASSSGSLNTEAFF	TGTGCCAGCAGTTCGGGCAGCTTGAACACTGAAGCTTTCTTT
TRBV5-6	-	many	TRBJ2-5	CASSAKETQYF	TGTGCCAGCAGCGCTAAAGAGACCCAGTACTTC
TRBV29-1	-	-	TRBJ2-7	CSVEEGYHEQYF	TGCAGCGTTGAAGAGGGGTACCACGAGCAGTACTTC
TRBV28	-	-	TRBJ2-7	CASSPGDRFSYEQYF	TGTGCCAGCAGTCCGGGGGACCGCTTTTCCTACGAGCAGTACTTC
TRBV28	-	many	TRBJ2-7	CASSQATPYEQYF	TGTGCCAGCTCTCAAGCCACCCCCTACGAGCAGTACTTC
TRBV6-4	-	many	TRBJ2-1	CASSDSSGSYNEQFF	TGTGCCAGCAGTGACTCTAGCGGCTCCTACAATGAGCAGTTCTTC
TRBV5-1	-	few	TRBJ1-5	CASSPGAGGSNQPQHF	TGCGCCAGCAGCCCTGGAGCGGGGGGAAGCAATCAGCCCCAGCATTTT
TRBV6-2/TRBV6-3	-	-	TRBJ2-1	CASSYKTVTNEQFF	TGTGCCAGCAGTTACAAGACCGTAACAAATGAGCAGTTCTTC
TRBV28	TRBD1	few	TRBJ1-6	CASKGGAGNSPLHF	TGTGCCAGCAAAGGGGGCGCGGGCAATTCACCCCTCCACTTT
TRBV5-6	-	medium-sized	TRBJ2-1	CASSFVANNEQFF	TGTGCCAGCAGCTTCGTCGCGAACAATGAGCAGTTCTTC
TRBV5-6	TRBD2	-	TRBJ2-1	CASSSVGGRAGSDEQFF	TGTGCCAGCAGTTCTGTCGGCGGGAGGGCCGGAAGCGATGAGCAGTTCTTC
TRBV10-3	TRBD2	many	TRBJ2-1	CAISEDLAGGPNEQFF	TGTGCCATCAGTGAGGATTTAGCGGGAGGGCCCAATGAGCAGTTCTTC
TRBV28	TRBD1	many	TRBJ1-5	CASRPDRGRDQPQHF	TGTGCCAGCAGACCAGACAGGGGTAGGGATCAGCCCCAGCATTTT
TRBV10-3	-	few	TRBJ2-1	CAITSGGEGNEQFF	TGTGCCATCACCTCTGGCGGGGAAGGCAATGAGCAGTTCTTC
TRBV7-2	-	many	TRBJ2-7	CASSPRTAALVQYF	TGTGCCAGCAGCCCAAGGACAGCCGCCCTAGTGCAGTACTTC
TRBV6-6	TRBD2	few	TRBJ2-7	CASRPTSGEQYF	TGTGCCAGCAGGCCCACTAGCGGCGAGCAGTACTTC
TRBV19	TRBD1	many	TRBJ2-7	CASSLGQGVAYEQYF	TGTGCCAGTAGTCTGGGACAGGGGGTCGCCTACGAGCAGTACTTC
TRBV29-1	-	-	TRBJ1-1	CSVASLSEAFF	TGCAGCGTTGCTTCCCTTTCTGAAGCTTTCTTT
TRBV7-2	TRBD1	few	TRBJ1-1	CASSTGQGYTEAFF	TGTGCCAGCAGCACCGGACAGGGATACACTGAAGCTTTCTTT
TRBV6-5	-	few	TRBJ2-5	CASSFSKQRGTQYF	TGTGCCAGCAGTTTCTCGAAACAACGGGGGACCCAGTACTTC
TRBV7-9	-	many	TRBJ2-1	CASSLSGQNFYNEQFF	TGTGCCAGCAGCCTTTCCGGACAGAACTTCTACAATGAGCAGTTCTTC
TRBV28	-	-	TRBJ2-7	CASSSGTVLYEQYF	TGTGCCAGCAGTTCGGGGACTGTGCTCTACGAGCAGTACTTC
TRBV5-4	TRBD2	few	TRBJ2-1	CASSSGGDGDYNEQFF	TGTGCCAGCAGCTCCGGGGGGGACGGGGATTACAATGAGCAGTTCTTC